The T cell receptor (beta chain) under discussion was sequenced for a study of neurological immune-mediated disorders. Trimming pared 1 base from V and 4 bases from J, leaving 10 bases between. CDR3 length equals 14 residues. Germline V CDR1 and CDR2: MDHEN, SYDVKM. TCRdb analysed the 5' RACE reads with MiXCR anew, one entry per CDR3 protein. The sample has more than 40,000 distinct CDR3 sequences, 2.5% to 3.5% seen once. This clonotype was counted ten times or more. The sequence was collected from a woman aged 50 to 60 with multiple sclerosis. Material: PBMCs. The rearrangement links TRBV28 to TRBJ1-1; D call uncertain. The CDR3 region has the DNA TGTGCCAGCAGTTTATCGTCAGGTCGCACTGAAGCTTTCTTT. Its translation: CASSLSSGRTEAFF.